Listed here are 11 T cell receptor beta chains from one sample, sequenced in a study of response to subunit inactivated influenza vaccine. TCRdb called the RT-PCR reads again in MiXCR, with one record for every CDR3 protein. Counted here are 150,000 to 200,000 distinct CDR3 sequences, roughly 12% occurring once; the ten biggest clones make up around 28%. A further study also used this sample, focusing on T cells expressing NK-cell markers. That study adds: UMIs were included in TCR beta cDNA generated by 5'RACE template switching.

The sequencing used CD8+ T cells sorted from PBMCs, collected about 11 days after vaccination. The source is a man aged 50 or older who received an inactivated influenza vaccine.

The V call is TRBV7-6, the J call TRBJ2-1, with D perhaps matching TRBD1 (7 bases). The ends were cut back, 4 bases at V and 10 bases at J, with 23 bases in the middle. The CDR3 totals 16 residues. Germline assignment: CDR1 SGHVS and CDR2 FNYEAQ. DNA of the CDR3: TGTGCCAGCAGCTCCGGCCGGGACGTCAGGGGGAGGGAGCAGTTCTTC. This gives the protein CASSSGRDVRGREQFF.

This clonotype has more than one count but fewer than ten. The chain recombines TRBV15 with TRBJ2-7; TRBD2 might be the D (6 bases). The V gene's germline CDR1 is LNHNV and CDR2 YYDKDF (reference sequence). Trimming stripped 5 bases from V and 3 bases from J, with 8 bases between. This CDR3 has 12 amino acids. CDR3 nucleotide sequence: TGTGCCACCAGCGGAGGGGACTACGAGCAGTACTTC. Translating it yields CATSGGDYEQYF.

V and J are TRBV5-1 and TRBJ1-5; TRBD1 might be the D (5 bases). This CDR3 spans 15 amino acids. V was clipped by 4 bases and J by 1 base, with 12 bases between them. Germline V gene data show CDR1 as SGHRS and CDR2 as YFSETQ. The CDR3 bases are TGCGCCAGCAGCCCGTACGGGGGAAGCAATCAGCCCCAGCATTTT. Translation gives CASSPYGGSNQPQHF.

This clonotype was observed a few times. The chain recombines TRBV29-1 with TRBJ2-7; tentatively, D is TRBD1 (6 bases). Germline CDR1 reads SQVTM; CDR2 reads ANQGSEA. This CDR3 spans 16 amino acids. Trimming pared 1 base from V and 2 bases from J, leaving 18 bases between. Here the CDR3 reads CSVEGGQANAPYEQYF. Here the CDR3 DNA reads TGCAGCGTTGAAGGGGGGCAGGCCAACGCCCCCTACGAGCAGTACTTC.

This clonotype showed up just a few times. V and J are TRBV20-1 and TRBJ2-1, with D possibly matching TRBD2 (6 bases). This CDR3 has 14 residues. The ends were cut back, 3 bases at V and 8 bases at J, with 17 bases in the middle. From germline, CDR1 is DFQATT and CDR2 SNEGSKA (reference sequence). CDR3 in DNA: TGCAGTGCTAGCACGGGGGATAGGATGGATGAGCAGTTCTTC. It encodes CSASTGDRMDEQFF.

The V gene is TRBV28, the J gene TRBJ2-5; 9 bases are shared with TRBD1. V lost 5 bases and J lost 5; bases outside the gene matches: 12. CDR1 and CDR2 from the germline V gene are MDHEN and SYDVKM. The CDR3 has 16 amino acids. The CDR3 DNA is TGTGCCAGCAGTGCCCCGGACAGGGGAATGTGGGAGACCCAGTACTTC. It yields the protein CASSAPDRGMWETQYF.

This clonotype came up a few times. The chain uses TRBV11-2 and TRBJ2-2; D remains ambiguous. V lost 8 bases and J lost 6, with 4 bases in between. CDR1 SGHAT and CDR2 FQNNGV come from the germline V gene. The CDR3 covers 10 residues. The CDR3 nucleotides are TGTGCCAGCTATGCCGGGGAGCTGTTTTTT. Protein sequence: CASYAGELFF. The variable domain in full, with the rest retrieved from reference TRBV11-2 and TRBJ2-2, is EAGVAQSPRYKIIEKRQSVAFWCNPISGHATLYWYQQILGQGPKLLIQFQNNGVVDDSQLPKDRFSAERLKGVDSTLKIQPAKLEDSAVYLCASYAGELFFGEGSRLTVL.

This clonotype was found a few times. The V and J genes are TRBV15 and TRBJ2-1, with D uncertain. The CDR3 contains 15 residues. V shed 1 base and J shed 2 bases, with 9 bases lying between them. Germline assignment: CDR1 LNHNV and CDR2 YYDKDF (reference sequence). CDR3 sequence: CATSRGATAYNEQFF. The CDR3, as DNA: TGTGCCACCAGCAGAGGGGCGACTGCCTACAATGAGCAGTTCTTC.

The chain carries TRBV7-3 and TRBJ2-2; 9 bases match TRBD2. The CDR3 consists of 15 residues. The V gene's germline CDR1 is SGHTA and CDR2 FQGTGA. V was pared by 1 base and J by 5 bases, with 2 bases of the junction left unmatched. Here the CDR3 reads CASSLNSGGTGELFF. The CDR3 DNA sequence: TGTGCCAGCAGCTTAAATAGCGGGGGTACCGGGGAGCTGTTTTTT.

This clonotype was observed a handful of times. The CDR3 DNA reads TGTGCCAGCAGCGCACTGGTCAGAGAAGAGACCCAGTACTTC. Translation gives CASSALVREETQYF. The V call is TRBV21-1, the J call TRBJ2-5. TRBV21-1 corresponds to a pseudogene. The CDR3 spans 14 residues.

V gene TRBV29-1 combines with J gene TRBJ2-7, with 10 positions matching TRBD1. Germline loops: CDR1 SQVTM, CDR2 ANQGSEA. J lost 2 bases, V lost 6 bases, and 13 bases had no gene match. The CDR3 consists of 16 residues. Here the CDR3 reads CSVRSGTGALPYEQYF. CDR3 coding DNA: TGCAGCGTCCGTTCCGGGACAGGGGCCCTCCCCTACGAGCAGTACTTC.